The 4 T cell receptor beta chains presented below share a single source sample, sequenced in a study of T-cell reconstitution after alpha-beta-depleted transplantation in children. Unique molecular identifiers featured in how the TCRbeta library was prepared. TCRdb re-derived calls from the PCR reads in MiXCR, one entry per CDR3 protein. The table lists around 700,000 distinct CDR3 sequences, around 13% of them singletons. Sequencing was performed on PBMCs, taken before TCRalphabeta/CD19-depleted stem cell transplant. These receptors all come from a girl aged 2-10 years with congenital amegakaryocytic thrombocytopenia, due to receive a stem cell transplant.

In this sample, this clonotype turned up many times. The chain couples TRBV7-9 to TRBJ2-3; no firm D call. V was cut by 4 bases and J by 4 bases, with 18 bases left in between. Germline V gene lookup returns CDR1 SEHNR and CDR2 FQNEAQ (reference sequence). This CDR3 is built from 16 residues. The CDR3 DNA is TGTGCCAGCAGCTCTGGGGTGCCAGACCGATCAGATACGCAGTATTTT. Translated: CASSSGVPDRSDTQYF.

This clonotype was recorded at least ten times. The chain couples TRBV6-4 to TRBJ2-3, with 10 bases that match TRBD2. This CDR3 has 15 residues. Trimming at V came to 2 bases and at J to 1 base, leaving 0 bases not matched to a gene. Germline V gene data show CDR1 as MRHNA and CDR2 as SNTAGT. The CDR3 sequence is CASSDGTSGTDTQYF. For the CDR3, the DNA is TGTGCCAGCAGTGACGGGACTAGCGGCACAGATACGCAGTATTTT.

This clonotype was counted many times. V gene TRBV4-1 combines with J gene TRBJ1-1; no clear D. The CDR3 extends over 13 amino acids. Germline CDR1 MGHRA, CDR2 YSYEKL. The V and J ends lost 0 bases and 10 bases respectively, with 12 bases between them. Here the CDR3 reads CASSQDQYSGAFF. The CDR3, as DNA: TGCGCCAGCAGCCAAGATCAATATTCGGGAGCTTTCTTT.

This chain joins TRBV15 and TRBJ2-2; 10 bases match TRBD2. The CDR3 covers 17 residues. The germline V gene encodes CDR1 LNHNV and CDR2 YYDKDF (reference sequence). The V and J ends lost 0 bases and 3 bases, in that order; junction bases with no gene match: 4. The CDR3 region is CATSRDPSGGDTGELFF. The DNA of the CDR3 is TGTGCCACCAGCAGAGATCCTAGCGGGGGAGACACCGGGGAGCTGTTTTTT.